This T cell receptor (beta chain) was identified in a study of blood T cell repertoires in COVID-19. Study in general: Nucleic acid was either cDNA or gDNA, and it came from T cells, B-cell-depleted T cells, or PBMCs.

Authors' methods: Reference gene primer amplification yielded estimated nucleated cell counts. Assay: immunoSEQ multiplex PCR; the TCRdb copy retains only in-frame clones and omits some. The V and J calls and clone size come from that table; D and trimming were worked out from the DNA. The sample holds roughly 170,000 clones, approximately 87% seen once. The CDR3 loop spans 15 amino acids. Germline V gene sequence: CDR1 MNHEY, CDR2 SVGAGI. Trimming took 8 bases from V and 5 from J; bases not matched to a gene: 12. The V call is TRBV6-5, the J call TRBJ2-5; 9 bases agree with TRBD1. This receptor was identified in a woman in her 70s with COVID-19, enrolled during active disease. Sequencing was performed on peripheral blood. Here the CDR3 DNA reads TGTGCCAGCGGAGCGACAGGGGGGAATGGGGAGACCCAGTACTTC. It encodes CASGATGGNGETQYF.